This is a list of T cell receptor beta chains from one sample in a study of blood T cell repertoires in COVID-19. Clones were sequenced by immunoSEQ multiplex PCR, and TCRdb holds only the in-frame ones, with some missing. The sample includes roughly 260,000 clones, 88% seen only once; the top ten take 11%. The sequencing sample was made of peripheral blood. The receptors derive from a woman aged 25-40 years with COVID-19, enrolled during active disease. Both conserved end residues are part of each CDR3. The D gene is left open where the match is weak. Expanded clones are given a class, and other clones once, few, many or no size at all.

size | D | J | V | CDR3 | DNA
. | . | TRBJ2-1 | TRBV25-1 | CASSESGGGYNERFF | TGTGCCAGCAGTGAATCCGGGGGAGGCTACAATGAGCGGTTCTTC
. | . | TRBJ2-5 | TRBV12-3/TRBV12-4 | CASRRDLETQYF | TGTGCCAGCAGGCGGGACCTGGAGACCCAGTACTTC
. | . | TRBJ2-1 | TRBV6-5 | CATGEGVTTYNEQFF | TGTGCCACAGGGGAAGGGGTGACTACCTACAATGAGCAGTTCTTC
few | TRBD1 | TRBJ1-2 | TRBV18 | CASSHQVQGEANYGYTF | TGTGCCAGCTCCCACCAAGTACAGGGGGAAGCTAACTATGGCTACACCTTC
. | TRBD2 | TRBJ2-5 | TRBV5-1 | CASSLGPGLGETQYF | TGCGCCAGCAGCTTGGGCCCGGGACTAGGAGAGACCCAGTACTTC
. | TRBD1 | TRBJ2-4 | TRBV5-1 | CASSPGQRLLAKNIQYF | TGCGCCAGCAGCCCGGGACAGCGCTTACTAGCCAAAAACATTCAGTACTTC
. | . | TRBJ2-1 | TRBV7-9 | CASSLLARTNEQFF | TGTGCCAGCAGCTTGCTAGCGAGGACTAATGAGCAGTTCTTC
. | . | TRBJ1-4 | TRBV2 | CASSEAPGEDEKLFF | TGTGCCAGCAGTGAAGCGCCGGGGGAGGATGAAAAACTGTTTTTT
. | TRBD2 | TRBJ2-1 | TRBV19 | CATSSRGLAGDNEQFF | TGTGCCACTTCCTCCAGGGGACTAGCGGGAGACAATGAGCAGTTCTTC
. | . | TRBJ1-3 | TRBV4-3 | CASSQDWGAGNTIYF | TGCGCCAGCAGCCAAGACTGGGGGGCTGGAAACACCATATATTTT
. | TRBD2 | TRBJ2-7 | TRBV5-1 | CASSLVTSGIYEQYF | TGCGCCAGCAGCTTGGTTACTAGCGGGATCTACGAGCAGTACTTC
. | TRBD2 | TRBJ2-4 | TRBV30 | CAWGSGRSAKNIQYF | TGTGCCTGGGGTAGCGGGAGATCTGCCAAAAACATTCAGTACTTC
. | TRBD2 | TRBJ2-1 | TRBV4-1 | CASRGTSGRGMKNEQFF | TGCGCCAGCCGTGGGACTAGCGGGAGGGGGATGAAGAATGAGCAGTTCTTC
. | . | TRBJ2-3 | TRBV7-3 | CASSLRGTSTDTQYF | TGTGCCAGCAGCTTACGCGGAACTAGCACAGATACGCAGTATTTT
. | . | TRBJ1-6 | TRBV5-5 | CASSVGQSNSPLHF | TGTGCCAGCAGCGTGGGACAAAGTAATTCACCCCTCCACTTT
. | . | TRBJ1-1 | TRBV6-5 | CASSYHQMNTEAFF | TGTGCCAGCAGTTACCATCAAATGAACACTGAAGCTTTCTTT
once | TRBD1 | TRBJ2-2 | TRBV2 | CASFSRQGAGDTGELFF | TGTGCCAGCTTTTCGAGGCAGGGGGCGGGCGACACCGGGGAGCTGTTTTTT
. | . | TRBJ2-3 | TRBV4-3 | CASSQDRQGRNGTQYF | TGCGCCAGCAGCCAAGATAGGCAGGGTCGTAACGGTACGCAGTATTTT
. | TRBD2 | TRBJ2-4 | TRBV11-2 | CASSLVGVAGGPKNIQYF | TGTGCCAGCAGCTTAGTTGGGGTAGCGGGGGGCCCCAAAAACATTCAGTACTTC
. | TRBD2 | TRBJ2-3 | TRBV6-5 | CASRKTSGRADTQYF | TGTGCCAGCAGAAAGACTAGCGGGAGAGCAGATACGCAGTATTTT
. | . | TRBJ2-7 | TRBV4-1 | CASSLTVTSEQYF | TGCGCCAGCAGCCTAACGGTGACTTCCGAGCAGTACTTC
. | . | TRBJ1-2 | TRBV2 | CASSLDRRFYGYTF | TGTGCCAGCAGCTTAGACAGACGCTTCTATGGCTACACCTTC
. | . | TRBJ1-2 | TRBV18 | CASSPGAQKIYGYTF | TGTGCCAGCTCACCAGGGGCTCAAAAAATTTATGGCTACACCTTC
. | . | TRBJ2-1 | TRBV9 | CASSVAASVYNEQFF | TGTGCCAGCAGCGTAGCGGCTAGTGTGTACAATGAGCAGTTCTTC
. | . | TRBJ1-2 | TRBV28 | CASRVLQNYGYTF | TGTGCCAGCAGAGTTCTACAGAACTATGGCTACACCTTC
few | . | TRBJ1-1 | TRBV27 | CASSLWGRLNTEAFF | TGTGCCAGCAGTTTATGGGGCAGGCTGAACACTGAAGCTTTCTTT
few | TRBD1 | TRBJ1-5 | TRBV5-1 | CASSLGTGPHQPQHF | TGCGCCAGCAGCTTGGGGACAGGGCCTCATCAGCCCCAGCATTTT
. | . | TRBJ1-5 | TRBV13 | CASSLAGALTQHF | TGTGCCAGCAGCTTAGCAGGGGCTCTTACCCAGCATTTT
. | TRBD1 | TRBJ2-3 | TRBV30 | CAWRWTGGTDTQYF | TGTGCCTGGAGGTGGACAGGGGGTACAGATACGCAGTATTTT
. | . | TRBJ2-2 | TRBV18 | CASSPFGTGELFF | TGTGCCAGCTCACCATTCGGCACCGGGGAGCTGTTTTTT
. | . | TRBJ2-1 | TRBV19 | CASSLGTVYNEQFF | TGTGCCAGTAGCCTCGGGACTGTCTACAATGAGCAGTTCTTC
. | . | TRBJ1-6 | TRBV25-1 | CASKTGPYNSPLHF | TGTGCCAGCAAGACAGGACCCTATAATTCACCCCTCCACTTT
. | . | TRBJ1-6 | TRBV27 | CASSLRGLVDSPLHF | TGTGCCAGCAGTTTACGGGGATTGGTCGATTCACCCCTCCACTTT
. | . | TRBJ1-3 | TRBV19 | CASIPRGLSGNTIYF | TGTGCCAGTATCCCGAGAGGTCTCTCTGGAAACACCATATATTTT
. | . | TRBJ1-1 | TRBV28 | CASSLSAQEAFF | TGTGCCAGCAGTTTATCAGCGCAGGAAGCTTTCTTT
. | . | TRBJ1-1 | TRBV5-1 | CASSLIGGDTEAFF | TGCGCCAGCAGCTTGATAGGGGGGGACACTGAAGCTTTCTTT
. | TRBD2 | TRBJ2-1 | TRBV27 | CASSFRTSGGNEQFF | TGTGCCAGCAGTTTCAGGACTAGCGGGGGTAACGAGCAGTTCTTC
. | . | TRBJ2-7 | TRBV11-1 | CASSLDASDSYEQYF | TGTGCCAGCAGCTTAGACGCTAGCGACTCCTACGAGCAGTACTTC